The present TCR beta chain was sequenced within a study of graft-versus-host responses after intestinal transplantation (dated by TCRdb to the early 2020s). Regarding the study in general: Recipients received multivisceral, liver-intestinal, or isolated intestinal transplants. Rather than going through the commercial service, samples from a few later patients were sequenced in-house on an Illumina MiSeq and processed with MiXCR. To identify alloreactive clones, pre-transplant mixed lymphocyte reaction products were sequenced and then compared with unstimulated pre-transplant donor and recipient T cells. Every recipient was given anti-thymocyte globulin induction, followed by approximately 3 years of maintenance tacrolimus and steroids. Of the roughly 25 intestinal transplant recipients enrolled in the cohort, one of whom was a retransplant, a few patients without pretransplant specimens were excluded. Graft-versus-host and host-versus-graft alloreactive T cell clones were tracked in the graft, circulation and bone marrow after intestinal transplantation using bulk TCR-beta CDR3 sequencing. A peak of at least 4% donor T cells among recipient peripheral blood mononuclear cells was the definition used for donor T cell macrochimerism.

The label giving this sample's time point can be read as: cells obtained before transplantation from donor or recipient. CD3+CD4+ and CD3+CD8+ populations were FACS-sorted from unstimulated pre-transplant donor and recipient cells taken from spleen or lymph nodes. The library was obtained by the immunoSEQ multiplex PCR assay. For most patients, genomic DNA was isolated using the Qiagen DNeasy Blood and Tissue Kit and was shipped frozen to Adaptive Biotechnologies for TCR sequencing. For most patients, genomic DNA was subjected to high-throughput TCR-beta CDR3 sequencing by Adaptive Biotechnologies. The paper's processing steps were these. Adaptive's ImmunoSEQ software supplied the TCR sequencing data for 15 to 20 patients, while MiXCR and VDJtools were used to process three other patients. CD4 versus CD8 sorting errors were corrected by removing sequences found in both subsets at a frequency ratio below 5:1. CDR3 nucleotide sequences shared between donor and recipient were removed because their origin could not be assigned. To be classed as alloreactive, a clone needed at least 2-fold expansion over unstimulated cells and a minimum CFSE-low frequency of 0.002% (template counts) or 0.001% (read counts). A clone was considered mappable if detected in the sequenced pre-transplant spleen, lymph node, or MLR CFSE-low populations of the donor or recipient. The cumulative frequency of alloreactive clones was calculated as a percentage of all sequences, weighted by copy number. TCRdb stores this immuneACCESS table with in-frame sequences only. Part of the clones is absent; in the studies checked, under half of the shortfall reflects unresolved V genes, and no reason is known for the rest. Clonal size and the V and J genes are those of that table, whereas D and trimming came from the DNA. This sample gives approximately 90,000 clones in total; more than 85% of them show up just once. Of the sample, approximately 2% falls within the top ten clones.

Broader findings and caveats from the paper: Patients with donor T cell macrochimerism had high GvH to HvG T cell clonal ratios in their allografts. GvH clones turned up in recipient bone marrow, with some appearing earlier in ileal mucosa or blood, a pattern consistent with an intestinal mucosal origin. Early after transplant, declines in HvG clones were associated with peak levels of circulating GvH clones. The relatively low number and heterogeneity of intestinal transplant patients limited the conclusions.

About this clone: Its antigen is currently not known. Base qualities are not recorded, but no much larger clone differs from it by a single base.

The germline V gene (reference sequence) sets CDR1 to LNHDA and CDR2 to SQIVND. V ends up 6 bases short and J 1 base short, with an unmatched junction base count of 8. From the cysteine through the phenylalanine, the CDR3 covers 16 amino acids. This entry keeps only the CDR3 DNA: 48 bases, framed from base 1. The source is a human donor who received an intestinal transplant. The starting material was unstimulated CD8+ T cells sorted from spleen or lymph node cells, obtained before intestinal transplant. In this chain, TRBV19 is recombined with TRBJ1-1; 10 bases in the junction line up with TRBD1. The nucleotide sequence is given as TGTGCCAGTAGGGCGGTGGACAGGGGGGCGAACACTGAAGCTTTCTTT. This translates into CASRAVDRGANTEAFF.